What follows is one TCR beta chain and its context. The antigen it binds to is not known. The input lacks base qualities; no much larger clone sits a single base away. This specimen belongs to a study of cytomegalovirus exposure and HLA in healthy donors (dated by TCRdb to between 2016 and 2019). At the level of the whole study: An earlier analysis of some 620 of the donors reported 250 to 350 Gb of sequence data and around 110 million unique TCR beta sequences obtained from 150 million to 200 million T cells. An early release covering over 500 HLA-typed donors comprised about 310 gigabases of sequencing data and roughly 85 million unique TCR sequences. Among the roughly 410 genotyped donors, under 90% belonged to the genetic ancestry cluster associated with self-reported Caucasian donors. The aim of the study was to test whether cataloging public T cell receptors could identify signatures of past pathogen exposure. The study used immunosequencing to profile the T cell repertoires of approximately 640 subjects and linked those repertoires to cytomegalovirus serostatus. A separate validation cohort of about 110 different subjects was used in addition to the approximately 670-subject first cohort. To predict cytomegalovirus infection status, the study brought together high-throughput TCR immunosequencing, statistical association of individual TCRs with disease status, and machine learning. A later analysis re-examined previously published TCR beta repertoires from over 500 donors and added high-resolution HLA genotyping to investigate patterns of TCR occurrence. The later analysis used no new phenotypic data to find candidate immune exposures, relying instead on TCR beta sequences and their occurrence across donors. An earlier analysis of 587 of the donors used high-throughput TCR beta sequencing to judge whether each TCR beta V gene segment behaved as functional or pseudogenic. Donor age, sex, ethnicity and CMV serostatus were compiled together with the repertoire data. A later genetic analysis used genome-wide SNP genotypes for 398 of the 666 donors, treating that subset as a discovery cohort. All discovery cohort repertoires had been generated using a single sequencing platform. HLA typing covered class I and class II loci at four-digit resolution. Typing coverage varied by locus: roughly 629-640 donors for A, B, C, DRB1 and DQB1; some 520 for DQA1; over 600 for DPA1; some 470 for DPB1. A handful of DR-DQ haplotypes were handled as single units for association and clustering because linkage in the cohort was strong. On average, roughly 240,000 unique TCR beta nucleotide sequences were sequenced per donor among fewer than 500 genotyped donors of the cohort, with around 19% of those sequences being non-productive.

What the work shows at the level of the full study, not this receptor alone: A group of highly shared sequence variants was considered likely to be a technical artifact of the sequencing pipeline. Most CMV-associated TCR beta chains appeared to be HLA-restricted in a later analysis, and the HLA associations seemed to be driven largely by CMV exposure. Several of the top co-occurrence clusters appeared to be linked to parvovirus B19, influenza, CMV and Epstein-Barr virus, according to a later analysis. For the cohort, immune exposure information was limited to CMV serostatus. The classifier was reported to diagnose cytomegalovirus status with high specificity and sensitivity in both the original cohort and the validation cohort. Because counts were too low, 15 or so rarely observed V segments, including chromosome 9 orphons, were excluded from the earlier analysis of 500 to 700 of the donors. A further reported finding was that TCR beta sequences accurately predicted the HLA-A and HLA-B alleles for most subjects in the first cohort. A later analysis associated around 16,000 TCR beta sequences with specific HLA alleles at a false discovery rate of 0.05. In vitro tests confirmed that a few of the cytomegalovirus-associated TCR beta chains recognize cytomegalovirus antigens. Linkage disequilibrium might explain the correlated functional status among segregating V segments, but an unknown experimental factor could not be excluded. It was suggested by the authors that the approach could potentially be generalized to other disease states and immunological phenotypes. Compared with equally common non-associated chains, HLA-associated TCR beta chains in a later analysis were more clonally expanded and had lower generation probabilities. Because HLA typing was missing for some donors at each locus, association tests included only the typed subset. When HLA alleles, especially DR and DQ, strongly co-occurred, TCR associations were difficult to assign to individual alleles. Presence/absence analyses assumed roughly uniform sequencing depth across donors, an assumption that may not hold. In the study, 150 to 200 TCR beta chains were listed as associated with cytomegalovirus. A later analysis found that TCR association rates varied across HLA loci, with DRB1 alleles showing the most associated TCRs and HLA-C alleles the fewest. The cohort was sequenced for TCR beta chains only, and without alpha or paired-chain data the features that could be detected were limited. In an earlier analysis of about 550 of the donors, most TCR beta V segments were observed in productive rearrangements about 90% or about 30% of the time, broadly matching IMGT annotations. The 87-base-pair reads could not distinguish some IMGT-functional V segments, including TRBV6-2 and TRBV6-3, so those segments were excluded. While some public TCRs were present in many individuals, most TCR sequences turned up only very rarely across donors. According to a later genetic analysis, donors in an Asian-associated ancestry cluster had fewer N-insertions in productive TCRs than the roughly 660-donor mean. An association between a missense DCLRE1C variant and V-gene and J-gene trimming of TCR beta chains was found in a later genetic analysis and replicated in an independent cohort.

The cohort consisted of 666 healthy bone marrow donors. All cohort members were sampled while nominally healthy, although unrecorded immune exposures were likely present. The donor was CMV seronegative and was included in the group of 352 seronegative cohort members. A peripheral blood sample was collected from each donor, and TCR beta sequencing was performed on peripheral blood mononuclear cells. The Qiagen DNeasy Blood Extraction Kit was used to extract genomic DNA from the blood cell samples. The germline V gene sets CDR1 to SGDLS and CDR2 to YYNGEE. After removal of 2 bases from V and 2 bases from J, the junction retains 10 bases not matched to a gene. Its CDR3 holds 16 amino acids, cysteine through phenylalanine. Of all the DNA, just the CDR3 is kept, 48 bases in frame from base 1. Libraries were built with the immunoSEQ multiplex PCR assay. A mixture of 60 forward primers for TCR Vbeta segments and 13 reverse primers for TCR Jbeta segments was used in the multiplex PCR. A multiplex PCR assay on genomic DNA amplified the CDR3 region of rearranged TCR beta genes. Amplified TCR beta libraries were sequenced as 87-base-pair reads on the Illumina HiSeq System. Regarding the original processing steps: A later analysis counted 65 million to 90 million unique TCR beta chains across the 666 repertoires, and about 10 million of these chains were shared by at least two donors. Raw reads were error-corrected and collapsed into unique sequences with a nearest-neighbor algorithm that merged closely related sequences to remove PCR and sequencing errors. CDR3 sequences were aligned to IMGT reference sequences to assign V, D and J gene segments. Each retained sequence needed at least a six-nucleotide match to both a V gene segment and a J gene segment. A rearrangement counted as productive if the CDR3 had no stop codons and remained in frame with V and J, and every other rearrangement counted as non-productive. CDR3 was defined by IMGT convention, running from the second conserved V-encoded cysteine to the conserved J-encoded phenylalanine. The earlier analysis of about 590 of the donors excluded sequences that lacked an unambiguous match to a single V gene segment. An earlier analysis of several hundred of the donors classified V segments as functional when productive rearrangements were above 56.7% and as segregating when the standard deviation between donors was above 5%. A statistical classification framework was developed to diagnose cytomegalovirus status using the catalog of TCR beta chain sequences. A later analysis assigned V and J genes by comparing TCR nucleotide sequences with IMGT/GENE-DB human TR gene sequences. The TCRdist pipeline was used in a later analysis to assign CDR3 sequences and most-parsimonious VDJ recombination scenarios. In a later analysis, each TCR beta chain was defined by its CDR3 amino acid sequence together with its V-gene family, and reads lacking a unique V-gene family were excluded. To address suspected cross-contamination and a sequencing artifact, a later analysis removed around 590 highly shared, low-generation-probability nucleotide sequences. For each public chain, a later analysis derived a clonal expansion index from normalized ranks of inferred template counts within each repertoire. In a later analysis, generation probabilities were computed using a VDJ recombination model fitted to out-of-frame rearrangements, and the results were checked against IGoR. A later analysis scored TCR-TCR, TCR-HLA and TCR-CMV co-occurrence with hypergeometric tests, applying a repertoire-size bias correction to TCR pairs. A later analysis estimated false discovery rates by permuting HLA or CMV assignments 20 times. A later analysis grouped co-occurring TCRs with DBSCAN, adding TCRdist sequence similarity when clustering within HLA-allele-positive subsets. Repertoires with fewer than 30,000 or more than 120,000 public chains were left out of co-occurrence clustering, as were a handful of repertoires with anomalous nucleotide sharing. TCRdb limited this immuneACCESS table to in-frame rearrangements with V and J called. A share of clones is missing; checked studies link under half to unresolved V genes, and the rest is unexplained. V, J and clone size derive from that table, while D and trimming were established from the DNA sequence. The sample table shows about 140,000 clones, and roughly 65% are seen once. The ten largest make up more than 4% of the sample.

The chain is assembled from TRBV9 and TRBJ2-7; 7 central bases correspond to TRBD1. The sample consisted of PBMCs. This receptor was obtained from a man aged 55-75 years in good health and CMV-seronegative. The encoded CDR3 is CASSVGHRGATYEQYF. The nucleotide sequence is TGTGCCAGCAGCGTCGGGCACAGGGGCGCCACCTACGAGCAGTACTTC.